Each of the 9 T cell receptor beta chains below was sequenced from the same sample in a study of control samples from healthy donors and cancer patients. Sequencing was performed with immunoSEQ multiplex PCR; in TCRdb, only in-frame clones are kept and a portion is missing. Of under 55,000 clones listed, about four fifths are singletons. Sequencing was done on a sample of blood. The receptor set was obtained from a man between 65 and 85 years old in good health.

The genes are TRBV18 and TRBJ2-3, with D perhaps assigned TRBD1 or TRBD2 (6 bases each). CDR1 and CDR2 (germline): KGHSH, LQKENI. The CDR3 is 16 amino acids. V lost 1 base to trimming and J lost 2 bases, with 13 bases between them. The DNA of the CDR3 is TGTGCCAGCTCACCACTCCAACGGGGGCACACAGATACGCAGTATTTT. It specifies CASSPLQRGHTDTQYF.

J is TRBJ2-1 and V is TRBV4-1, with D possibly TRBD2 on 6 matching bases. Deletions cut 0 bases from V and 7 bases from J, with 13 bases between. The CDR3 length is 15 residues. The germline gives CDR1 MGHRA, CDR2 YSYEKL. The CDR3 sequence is CASSQERAGRNEQFF. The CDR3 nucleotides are TGCGCCAGCAGCCAAGAGCGGGCAGGGAGGAATGAGCAGTTCTTC.

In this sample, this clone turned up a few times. The CDR3 is CASSFSENNEQFF. In nucleotides, the CDR3 is TGTGCCAGCAGCTTCTCGGAGAACAATGAGCAGTTCTTC. V and J are TRBV11-1 and TRBJ2-1; D gene uncertain. The CDR3 runs 13 residues. Germline values: CDR1 SGHAT, CDR2 FQDESV (reference sequence). Trimming cost V 3 bases and J 5 bases, with 8 bases left between them.

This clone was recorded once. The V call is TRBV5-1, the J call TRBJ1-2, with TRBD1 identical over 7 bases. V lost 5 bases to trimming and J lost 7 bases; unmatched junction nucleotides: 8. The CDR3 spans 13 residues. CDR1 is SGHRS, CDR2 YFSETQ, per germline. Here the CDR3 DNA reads TGCGCCAGCAGTCGAGAAGGGGGCCTTGGCTACACCTTC. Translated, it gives CASSREGGLGYTF.

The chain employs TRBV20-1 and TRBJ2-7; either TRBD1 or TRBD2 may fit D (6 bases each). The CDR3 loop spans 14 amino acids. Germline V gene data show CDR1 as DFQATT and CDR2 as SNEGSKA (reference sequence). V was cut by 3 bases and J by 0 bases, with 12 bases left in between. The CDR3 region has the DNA TGCAGTGCTAGTTCAACGGGGGCCTCCTACGAGCAGTACTTC. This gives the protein CSASSTGASYEQYF.

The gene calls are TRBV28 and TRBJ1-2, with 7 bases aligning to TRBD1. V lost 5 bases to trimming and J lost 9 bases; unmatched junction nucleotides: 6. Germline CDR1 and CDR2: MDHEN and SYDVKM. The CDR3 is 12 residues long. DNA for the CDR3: TGTGCCAGCAGTATACAGGGGTTCCGCTACACCTTC. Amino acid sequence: CASSIQGFRYTF.

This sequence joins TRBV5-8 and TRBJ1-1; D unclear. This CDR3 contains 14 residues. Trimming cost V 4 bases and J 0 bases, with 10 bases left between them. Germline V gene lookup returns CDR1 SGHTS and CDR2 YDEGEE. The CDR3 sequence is CASSGRFMNTEAFF. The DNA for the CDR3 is TGTGCCAGCAGCGGGAGGTTCATGAACACTGAAGCTTTCTTT. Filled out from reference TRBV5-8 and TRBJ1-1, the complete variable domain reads EAGVTQSPTHLIKTRGQQATLRCSPISGHTSVYWYQQALGLGLQFLLWYDEGEERNRGNFPPRFSGRQFPNYSSELNVNALELEDSALYLCASSGRFMNTEAFFGQGTRLTVV.

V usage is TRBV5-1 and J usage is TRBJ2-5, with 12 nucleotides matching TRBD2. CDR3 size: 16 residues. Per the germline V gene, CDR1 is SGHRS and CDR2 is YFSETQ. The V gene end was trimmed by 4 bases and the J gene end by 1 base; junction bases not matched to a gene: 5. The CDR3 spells CASSPGLAGLQETQYF. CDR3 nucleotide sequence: TGCGCCAGCAGCCCCGGACTAGCGGGACTCCAAGAGACCCAGTACTTC.

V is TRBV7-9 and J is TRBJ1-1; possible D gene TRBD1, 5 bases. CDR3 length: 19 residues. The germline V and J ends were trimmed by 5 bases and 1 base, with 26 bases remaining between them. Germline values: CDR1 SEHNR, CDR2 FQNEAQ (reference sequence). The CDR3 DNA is TGTGCCAGCAGCCCGGTGCGCCTGGCGCATTTGGGGGGGAACACTGAAGCTTTCTTT. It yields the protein CASSPVRLAHLGGNTEAFF.